The 17 T cell receptor beta chains in this list originate from one sample, sequenced in a study of metastatic and nonmetastatic thyroid tumors. TCRdb ran MiXCR on the PCR reads. Found here are some 30,000 clones, roughly 33% of them singletons; the top ten hold roughly a sixth. Every patient was untreated before thyroid surgery. The source material was tumor tissue. The receptors shown here come from a female donor with papillary thyroid cancer or a benign thyroid nodule (not recorded which). Some clones in this sample may be carry-over from other donors' samples.

The CDR3, as DNA: TGTGCCAGCAGCTTACATGGGAGCTCCTACGAGCAGTACTTC. Its translation: CASSLHGSSYEQYF. The chain uses TRBV7-9 and TRBJ2-7, with D perhaps matching TRBD2 (5 bases). The germline gives CDR1 SEHNR, CDR2 FQNEAQ (reference sequence). V dropped 2 bases and J dropped 0 bases, with 8 bases sitting between them. CDR3 length: 14 amino acids.

This chain's CDR3 is CSARDRVSSYEQYF. CDR3 in DNA: TGCAGTGCTAGAGACAGGGTCTCTTCATACGAGCAGTACTTC. The rearrangement links TRBV20-1 to TRBJ2-7, with D possibly being TRBD1 (5 bases). The V gene's germline CDR1 is DFQATT and CDR2 SNEGSKA (reference sequence). CDR3 size: 14 residues. Trimming pared 0 bases from V and 4 bases from J, leaving 13 bases between.

The chain joins TRBV7-2 to TRBJ2-1; 9 bases are a match to TRBD2. Trimming cost V 5 bases and J 10 bases; bases outside gene matches: 9. CDR3 length: 14 amino acids. CDR1 is SGHTA and CDR2 is FQGNSA in the germline V gene. CDR3 sequence reads: CASSPGLAGLEQFF. The CDR3 DNA reads TGTGCCAGCAGCCCGGGGCTAGCGGGACTCGAGCAGTTCTTC.

The rearrangement uses TRBV28 and TRBJ1-6; 7 bases fit TRBD1. This CDR3 is built from 16 residues. The germline CDR1 and CDR2 sequences are MDHEN and SYDVKM. V lost 6 bases and J lost 11; bases outside the gene matches: 16. DNA for the CDR3: TGTGCCAGCAGCCCCCCCCCGGGACAGCCAAAAACACCCCTCCACTTT. Amino acids: CASSPPPGQPKTPLHF.

This clone showed up just a few times. V is TRBV6-5 and J is TRBJ2-7; a weak D match, TRBD2 (5 bases). Per the germline V gene, CDR1 is MNHEY and CDR2 is SVGAGI. The CDR3 totals 12 residues. Trimming stripped 2 bases from V and 4 bases from J, with 6 bases between. The CDR3 DNA sequence: TGTGCCAGCAGTTACGAGGGTTACGAGCAGTACTTC. It specifies CASSYEGYEQYF.

The chain employs TRBV7-2 and TRBJ2-1; no clear D gene. The CDR3 extends over 17 amino acids. V was trimmed by 0 bases and J by 0 bases, leaving 12 bases between them. CDR1 SGHTA and CDR2 FQGNSA come from the germline V gene. The CDR3 sequence is CASSLAPLRSSYNEQFF. CDR3 coding DNA: TGTGCCAGCAGCTTAGCCCCCCTGCGGAGCTCCTACAATGAGCAGTTCTTC.

The chain uses TRBV7-2 and TRBJ1-6; 7 bases are a match to TRBD1. With 5 bases clipped from V and 9 bases from J, the junction kept 7 bases outside the gene matches. The CDR3 runs to 14 residues. CDR1 SGHTA and CDR2 FQGNSA come from the germline V gene. The DNA of the CDR3 is TGTGCCAGCAGCATCCAACAGGGGAGTTCACCCCTCCACTTT. Its translation: CASSIQQGSSPLHF.

CDR3: CASTLQGAFNTEAFF. The CDR3, as DNA: TGTGCCAGTACTTTACAGGGGGCGTTCAACACTGAAGCTTTCTTT. The chain employs TRBV19 and TRBJ1-1; 9 bases are a match to TRBD1. Germline V gene sequence: CDR1 LNHDA, CDR2 SQIVND (reference sequence). J was trimmed by 2 bases and V by 7 bases; bases with no gene match: 8. The CDR3 runs to 15 residues.

The V and J genes are TRBV4-3 and TRBJ1-1; 8 nucleotides line up with TRBD1. CDR3 length equals 16 residues. The germline gives CDR1 LGHNA, CDR2 YSLEER. The J segment lost 6 bases and the V segment lost 0 bases, leaving 9 bases of the junction unmatched. The CDR3, as DNA: TGCGCCAGCAGCCAAGACTCAGGGGGCTATAACGCTGAAGCTTTCTTT. Its protein product is CASSQDSGGYNAEAFF.

The chain employs TRBV6-1 and TRBJ2-5; 11 nucleotides line up with TRBD2. Germline V gives CDR1 MNHNS, CDR2 SASEGT. CDR3 size: 17 residues. The ends lost 5 bases at V and 0 bases at J; junction bases unmatched: 8. For the CDR3, the DNA is TGTGCCAGCAGTTCAAGACTAGCGGGAAGCTACCAAGAGACCCAGTACTTC. Its protein is CASSSRLAGSYQETQYF.

The chain has TRBV4-1 and TRBJ1-2; D not resolved. The germline gives CDR1 MGHRA, CDR2 YSYEKL. The V gene lost 0 bases and the J gene lost 0 bases, with 8 bases spanning the gap. The CDR3 loop spans 15 amino acids. The CDR3: CASSQESGTNYGYTF. CDR3 DNA sequence: TGCGCCAGCAGCCAAGAAAGCGGAACTAACTATGGCTACACCTTC.

The chain has TRBV28 and TRBJ2-2; D perhaps matches TRBD1 (6 bases). Deletions cut 2 bases from V and 5 bases from J, with 12 bases between. This CDR3 comprises 15 residues. The germline gives CDR1 MDHEN, CDR2 SYDVKM. CDR3 nucleotide sequence: TGTGCCAGCAGTTTAGTGGGGGCTAAAACCGGGGAGCTGTTTTTT. This encodes CASSLVGAKTGELFF.

This clone showed up just once. CDR3 bases: TGTGCCAGCTCACCTCAAACCACAGATACGCAGTATTTT. This encodes CASSPQTTDTQYF. The chain recombines TRBV18 with TRBJ2-3; D unclear. This CDR3 contains 13 residues. Germline lookup yields CDR1 KGHSH and CDR2 LQKENI. The V end lost 3 bases, the J end lost 2 bases, and 6 bases lay between the germline ends.

V is TRBV6-2 or TRBV6-3 and J is TRBJ1-2; tentative D call: TRBD1 (5 bases). The CDR3 totals 13 residues. From germline, CDR1 is MNHEY and CDR2 SVGEGT. Trimming took off 2 bases at V and 13 bases at J, with 17 bases between the two ends. DNA of the CDR3: TGTGCCAGCAGTTACACTAGGGACGGCCGGTGCACCTTC. Translating gives CASSYTRDGRCTF.

This clone appeared once. This rearrangement joins TRBV10-3 to TRBJ2-3; 10 nucleotides agree with TRBD2. CDR1 is ENHRY and CDR2 is SYGVKD in the germline V gene. CDR3 size: 16 residues. With 3 bases clipped from V and 5 bases from J, the junction kept 8 bases outside the gene matches. For the CDR3, the DNA is TGTGCCATCAGTGACGATTCCAGCGGGAGGGGAGATACGCAGTATTTT. Amino acid sequence: CAISDDSSGRGDTQYF.

The chain has TRBV28 and TRBJ1-1; TRBD1 is a possible D gene (5 bases). The CDR3 is 12 residues long. Germline-derived CDR1 and CDR2 are MDHEN and SYDVKM. Trimming cost V 11 bases and J 7 bases, with 17 bases left between them. The CDR3: CAGRTRPGEAFF. The CDR3 nucleotides read TGTGCCGGGCGGACAAGGCCGGGTGAAGCTTTCTTT.

The chain is built from TRBV20-1 and TRBJ2-1; D is unresolved. In germline, CDR1 is DFQATT, CDR2 SNEGSKA (reference sequence). The CDR3 sequence is 15 residues long. V lost 3 bases and J 5 bases, leaving 17 bases between the germline ends. The CDR3 loop is CSASPPDGYHNEQFF. The CDR3 DNA follows: TGCAGTGCTAGTCCCCCCGACGGTTACCACAATGAGCAGTTCTTC.